This paragraph reports one TCR beta chain. Its specificity is unknown. The CDR3 is 14 residues long. The V and J ends lost 5 bases and 10 bases, in that order; junction bases with no gene match: 8. Germline assignment: CDR1 LNHDA and CDR2 SQIVND (reference sequence). This specimen belongs to a study of cytomegalovirus exposure and HLA in healthy donors. Study conclusions and caveats: A later analysis linked more than 15,000 TCR beta sequences to HLA alleles at 0.05 false discovery rate. The dataset shows that most TCR sequences were rare, while some public TCRs occurred in many donors.

The PCR ran on 60 Vbeta and 13 Jbeta primers. Clones were sequenced by immunoSEQ multiplex PCR, and TCRdb holds only the in-frame ones, with some missing. The sample lists 95,000 to 150,000 clones; around 72% were seen once. The origin of this receptor is a woman between 45 and 65 years old in good health and CMV-seropositive. Input material: PBMCs. The V and J genes are TRBV19 and TRBJ1-6; TRBD1 aligns across 7 bases. CDR3 sequence: CASSGDSPVSPLHF. CDR3 bases: TGTGCCAGTAGTGGGGACAGCCCAGTGTCACCCCTCCACTTT.